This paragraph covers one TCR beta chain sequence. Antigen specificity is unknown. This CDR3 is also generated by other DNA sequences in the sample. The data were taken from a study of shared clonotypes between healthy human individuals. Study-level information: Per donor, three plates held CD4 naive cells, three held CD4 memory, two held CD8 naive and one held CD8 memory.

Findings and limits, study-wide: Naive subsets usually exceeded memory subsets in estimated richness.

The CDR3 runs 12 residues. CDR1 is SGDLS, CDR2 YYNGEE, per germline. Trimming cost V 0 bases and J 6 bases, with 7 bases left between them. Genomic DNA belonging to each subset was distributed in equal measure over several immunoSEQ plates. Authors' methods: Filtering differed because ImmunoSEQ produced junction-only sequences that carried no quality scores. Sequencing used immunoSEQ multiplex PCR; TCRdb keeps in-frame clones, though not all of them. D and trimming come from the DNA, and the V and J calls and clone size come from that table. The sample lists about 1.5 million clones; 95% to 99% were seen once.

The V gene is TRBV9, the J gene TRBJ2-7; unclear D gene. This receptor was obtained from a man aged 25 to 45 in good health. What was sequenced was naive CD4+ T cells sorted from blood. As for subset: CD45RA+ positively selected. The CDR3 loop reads CASSVGVGEQYF. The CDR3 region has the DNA TGTGCCAGCAGCGTAGGAGTCGGCGAGCAGTACTTC.